This paragraph covers one T cell receptor beta chain sequence. What it binds is not known. The sample is drawn from a study of T cell responses to AZD1222 COVID-19 vaccine. Study overall: Second-dose schedules of about 4 or about 12 weeks were combined.

Points from the study as a whole: Rises in breadth and depth of Spike-specific TCRs came after two AZD1222 doses. No repertoire was sampled before or during the peak T cell response, only after it. Clonal diversity was possibly underestimated, and white British individuals and females predominated among donors.

Some clones are missing from TCRdb's copy, which holds only in-frame ones; the method was immunoSEQ multiplex PCR. The data contain some 120,000 clones, approximately 93% of them singletons. CDR1 is WNHNN and CDR2 is SYGVQD in the germline V gene (reference sequence). This CDR3 is 13 amino acids long. V lost 6 bases and J lost 2; bases outside the gene matches: 4. The source is an adult in good health. The V gene is TRBV10-1, the J gene TRBJ2-7, with TRBD1 identical over 7 bases. The sequenced sample was peripheral blood, obtained on day 0 of AZD1222 vaccination. For the CDR3, the DNA is TGCGCCAGCAGCCCGGGACAGACCTACGAGCAGTACTTC. This gives the protein CASSPGQTYEQYF.